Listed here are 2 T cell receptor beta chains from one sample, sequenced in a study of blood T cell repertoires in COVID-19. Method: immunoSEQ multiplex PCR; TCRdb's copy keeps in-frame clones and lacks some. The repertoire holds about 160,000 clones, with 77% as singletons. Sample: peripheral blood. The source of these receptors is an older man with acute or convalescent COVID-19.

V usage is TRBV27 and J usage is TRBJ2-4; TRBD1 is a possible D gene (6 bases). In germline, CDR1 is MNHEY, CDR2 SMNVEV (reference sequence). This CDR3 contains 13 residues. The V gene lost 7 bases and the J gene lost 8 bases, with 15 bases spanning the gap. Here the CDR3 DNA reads TGTGCCAGCAAGGCTTCAGGGGTGGACATTCAGTACTTC. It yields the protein CASKASGVDIQYF.

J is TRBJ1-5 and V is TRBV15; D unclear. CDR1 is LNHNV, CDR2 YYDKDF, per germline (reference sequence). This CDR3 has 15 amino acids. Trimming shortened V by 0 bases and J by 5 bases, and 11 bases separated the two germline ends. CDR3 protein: CATSRDAGIHQPQHF. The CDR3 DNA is TGTGCCACCAGCAGAGATGCGGGTATCCATCAGCCCCAGCATTTT.